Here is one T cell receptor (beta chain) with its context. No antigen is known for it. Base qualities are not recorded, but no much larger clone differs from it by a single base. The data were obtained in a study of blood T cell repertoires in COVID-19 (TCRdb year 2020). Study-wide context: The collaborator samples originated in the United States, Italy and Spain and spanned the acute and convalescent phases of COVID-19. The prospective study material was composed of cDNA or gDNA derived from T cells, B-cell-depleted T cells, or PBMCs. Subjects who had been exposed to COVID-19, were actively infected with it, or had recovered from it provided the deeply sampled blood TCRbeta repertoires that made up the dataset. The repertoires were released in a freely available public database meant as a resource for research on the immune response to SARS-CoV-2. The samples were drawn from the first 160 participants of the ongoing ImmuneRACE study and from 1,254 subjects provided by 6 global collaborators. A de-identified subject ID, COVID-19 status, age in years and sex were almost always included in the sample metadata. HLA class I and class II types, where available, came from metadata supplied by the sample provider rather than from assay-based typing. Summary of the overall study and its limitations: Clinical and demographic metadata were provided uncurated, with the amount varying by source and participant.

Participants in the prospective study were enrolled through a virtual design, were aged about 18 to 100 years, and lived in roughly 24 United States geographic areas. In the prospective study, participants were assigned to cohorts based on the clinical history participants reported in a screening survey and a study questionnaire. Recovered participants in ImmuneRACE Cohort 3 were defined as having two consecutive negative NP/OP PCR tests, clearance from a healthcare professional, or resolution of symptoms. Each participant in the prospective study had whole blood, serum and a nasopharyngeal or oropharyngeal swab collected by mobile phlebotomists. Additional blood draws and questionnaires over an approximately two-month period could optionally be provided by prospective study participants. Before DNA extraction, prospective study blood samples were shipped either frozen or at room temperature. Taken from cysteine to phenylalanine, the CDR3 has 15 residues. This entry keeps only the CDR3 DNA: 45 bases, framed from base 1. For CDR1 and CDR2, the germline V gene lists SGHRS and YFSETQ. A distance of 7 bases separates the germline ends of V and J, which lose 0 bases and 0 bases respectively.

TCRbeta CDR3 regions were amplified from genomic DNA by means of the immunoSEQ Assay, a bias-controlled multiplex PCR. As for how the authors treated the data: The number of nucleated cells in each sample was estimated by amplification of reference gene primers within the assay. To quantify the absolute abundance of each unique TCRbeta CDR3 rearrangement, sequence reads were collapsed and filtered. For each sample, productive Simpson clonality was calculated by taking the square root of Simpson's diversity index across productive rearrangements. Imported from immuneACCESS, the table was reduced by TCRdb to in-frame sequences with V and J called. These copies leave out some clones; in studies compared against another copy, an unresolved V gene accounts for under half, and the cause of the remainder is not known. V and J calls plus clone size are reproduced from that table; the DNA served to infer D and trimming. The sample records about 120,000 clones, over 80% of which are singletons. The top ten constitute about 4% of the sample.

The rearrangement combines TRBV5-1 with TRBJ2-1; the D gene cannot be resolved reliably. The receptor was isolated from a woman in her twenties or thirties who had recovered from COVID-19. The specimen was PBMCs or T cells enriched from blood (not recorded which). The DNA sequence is TGCGCCAGCAGCTTGGGCGGCAGCTCCTACAATGAGCAGTTCTTC. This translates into CASSLGGSSYNEQFF.